Below are 2 T cell receptor beta chains sequenced from a single sample in a study of blood T cell repertoires in COVID-19. The repertoire was sequenced with immunoSEQ multiplex PCR; TCRdb's copy has only in-frame clones and lacks some. The data contain over 20,000 clones, 70% to 90% of them seen just once; the ten biggest clones take up roughly 3.8%. The sequenced sample consisted of peripheral blood. These receptors came from a man between 45 and 60 years old with active COVID-19.

This chain connects TRBV3-1 (or the pseudogene TRBV3-2) to TRBJ2-1; 7 bases fit TRBD2. CDR3 length: 14 residues. Germline CDR1 and CDR2: LGHDT and YNNKEL (reference sequence). The ends lost 0 bases at V and 10 bases at J; junction bases unmatched: 6. This CDR3 reads CASSQEGLAEEQFF. Written as DNA, the CDR3 is TGTGCCAGCAGCCAAGAGGGCCTAGCGGAGGAGCAGTTCTTC.

The chain joins TRBV11-2 to TRBJ1-2, with TRBD1 as a possible D gene (5 bases). The CDR3 spans 15 residues. Germline V CDR1 and CDR2: SGHAT, FQNNGV. Trimming stripped 5 bases from V and 1 base from J, with 14 bases between. The CDR3 loop is CASSPRKGRNYGYTF. For the CDR3, the DNA is TGTGCCAGCAGCCCCCGGAAGGGGCGTAACTATGGCTACACCTTC.